The 32 T cell receptor beta chains below all came from one sample that was sequenced in a study of T-cell reconstitution after alpha-beta-depleted transplantation in children. Unique molecular identifiers were incorporated when the TCRbeta library was constructed. Using its own MiXCR run on the PCR reads, TCRdb lists one record per CDR3 protein. The sample includes hundreds of thousands of distinct CDR3 sequences, about 12% of them seen just once. Sequences were derived from PBMCs, sampled before TCRalphabeta/CD19-depleted stem cell transplant. These receptors all come from a girl aged 2 to 10 with congenital amegakaryocytic thrombocytopenia, due to receive a stem cell transplant.

V and J are TRBV12-3 or TRBV12-4 and TRBJ2-7; tentative D call: TRBD2 (5 bases). V shed 8 bases and J shed 8 bases, with 13 bases lying between them. The CDR3 is 11 amino acids. CDR3 protein: CASGMEVKQYF. CDR3 DNA sequence: TGTGCCAGCGGGATGGAGGTAAAGCAGTACTTC.

V is TRBV29-1 and J is TRBJ2-3, with D possibly matching TRBD2 (6 bases). This CDR3 region has 16 residues. V shed 4 bases and J shed 3 bases, with 20 bases lying between them. Looked up from germline, CDR1 is SQVTM and CDR2 is ANQGSEA. The CDR3 coding sequence is TGCAGCGTTGGCATGTGGAGGGATATGGTTACAGATACGCAGTATTTT. Translated: CSVGMWRDMVTDTQYF.

This clonotype was found many times. The chain combines TRBV12-3 or TRBV12-4 with TRBJ2-5; D is unresolved. Between the trimmed V and J ends, which lost 3 bases and 4 bases, there was a span of 12 bases. The CDR3 has 14 amino acids. For the CDR3, the DNA is TGTGCCAGCAGTTTCGGCCAGGCCCTAGAGACCCAGTACTTC. Amino acids: CASSFGQALETQYF.

This clonotype was picked up a small number of times. The genes are TRBV20-1 and TRBJ2-7; D not resolved. V lost 4 bases to trimming and J lost 3 bases, with 7 bases between them. The CDR3 is made up of 11 amino acids. Germline V gene data show CDR1 as DFQATT and CDR2 as SNEGSKA (reference sequence). The CDR3 nucleotides are TGCAGTGCTAATGGTGTCTACGAGCAGTACTTC. Amino acids: CSANGVYEQYF.

This chain links TRBV27 with TRBJ2-5; D possibly corresponds to TRBD2 (5 bases). Germline V gives CDR1 MNHEY, CDR2 SMNVEV (reference sequence). There are 15 residues in the CDR3. V lost 4 bases to trimming and J lost 4 bases, with 16 bases between them. The CDR3 sequence: CASSYTVSSGETQYF. Written as DNA, the CDR3 is TGTGCCAGCAGTTATACAGTGTCAAGCGGAGAGACCCAGTACTTC.

In this sample, this clonotype turned up a few times. The rearrangement uses TRBV6-6 and TRBJ2-7, with D uncertain. Trimming took 7 bases from V and 4 from J, leaving 14 bases between them. Germline loops: CDR1 MNHNY, CDR2 SVGAGI (reference sequence). The CDR3 runs to 13 residues. CDR3 nucleotide sequence: TGTGCCAGCACCGATGGCAGCCTTTACGAGCAGTACTTC. Amino acid sequence: CASTDGSLYEQYF.

This clonotype was seen a handful of times. The chain links TRBV7-6 to TRBJ1-2, with 8 bases identical to TRBD1. CDR3 size: 15 residues. From germline, CDR1 is SGHVS and CDR2 FNYEAQ. J gave up 4 bases and V 3 bases, and 7 bases lay outside the gene matches. Here the CDR3 DNA reads TGTGCCAGCAGCTTGGCCGGGACAGGTTTCTATGGCTACACCTTC. Its translation: CASSLAGTGFYGYTF. Full variable domain (rest looked up from reference TRBV7-6 and TRBJ1-2): GAGVSQSPRYKVTKRGQDVALRCDPISGHVSLYWYRQALGQGPEFLTYFNYEAQQDKSGLPNDRFSAERPEGSISTLTIQRTEQRDSAMYRCASSLAGTGFYGYTFGSGTRLTVV.

This chain connects TRBV20-1 to TRBJ1-5, with D unclear. The germline CDR1 and CDR2 sequences are DFQATT and SNEGSKA (reference sequence). The CDR3 length is 14 residues. With 3 bases removed from V and 9 bases from J, the gap between germline ends came to 18 bases. CDR3: CSASPDDVGGPQHF. Written as DNA, the CDR3 is TGCAGTGCTAGTCCGGACGACGTCGGAGGGCCCCAGCATTTT.

There are a few counts of this clonotype. The chain's CDR3 is CSARERIREPEETQYF. The CDR3 coding sequence is TGCAGTGCTAGAGAGCGTATCCGGGAACCCGAAGAGACCCAGTACTTC. The chain has TRBV20-1 and TRBJ2-5; TRBD2 is a possible D gene (5 bases). This CDR3 is 16 amino acids long. The germline V gene encodes CDR1 DFQATT and CDR2 SNEGSKA (reference sequence). V lost 0 bases and J lost 3, with 17 bases in between.

As for this clonotype: An end of the junction does not agree with germline; a read error may underlie this. The CDR3: CASSTTGNAEAFF. In DNA, the CDR3 is TGTGCCAGCAGTACTACCGGGAACGCTGAAGCTTTCTTT. The chain combines TRBV12-3 or TRBV12-4 with TRBJ1-1, with D unresolved. CDR3 size: 13 residues.

This clonotype was observed at least ten times. This sequence joins TRBV12-3 or TRBV12-4 and TRBJ2-5, with 7 bases that match TRBD2. J lost 6 bases, V lost 6 bases, and 16 bases had no gene match. The CDR3 is made up of 16 amino acids. In DNA, the CDR3 is TGTGCCAGCAGCCCGAGAGGGAGGGCCCCTGGGAAGACCCAGTACTTC. Protein sequence: CASSPRGRAPGKTQYF.

CDR3 nucleotide sequence: TGCGCCAGCAGCTTCGCGCTCGACTCCTACGAGCAGTACTTC. Protein product: CASSFALDSYEQYF. The chain has TRBV5-1 and TRBJ2-7, with no clear D. The CDR3 is 14 residues long. Germline V CDR1 and CDR2: SGHRS, YFSETQ. Trimming left V 2 bases short and J 0 bases short, with 9 bases between.

This clonotype has a handful of counts. The chain employs TRBV7-9 and TRBJ1-2; D call uncertain. Trimming left V 3 bases short and J 2 bases short, with 7 bases between. The CDR3 is made up of 13 amino acids. Looked up from germline, CDR1 is SEHNR and CDR2 is FQNEAQ (reference sequence). The CDR3 sequence: CASSLAENYGYTF. CDR3 coding DNA: TGTGCCAGCAGCTTGGCAGAGAACTATGGCTACACCTTC.

This clonotype occurred a few times. The CDR3 protein is CASSALAGNYNEQFF. As DNA, the CDR3 is TGTGCCAGCAGTGCCCTAGCGGGGAACTACAATGAGCAGTTCTTC. The gene calls are TRBV2 and TRBJ2-1, with 9 bases lining up with TRBD2. The ends lost 4 bases at V and 3 bases at J; junction bases unmatched: 4. Germline CDR1 is SNHLY and CDR2 is FYNNEI. The CDR3 is 15 amino acids. Based on the CDR3 plus reference TRBV2 and TRBJ2-1, the full variable domain is EPEVTQTPSHQVTQMGQEVILRCVPISNHLYFYWYRQILGQKVEFLVSFYNNEISEKSEIFDDQFSVERPDGSNFTLKIRSTKLEDSAMYFCASSALAGNYNEQFFGPGTRLTVL.

At least ten counts were recorded for this clonotype. Mismatch with germline at one junction end may stem from a read error. The chain has TRBV29-1 and TRBJ2-2; the match to TRBD1 covers 7 bases. Germline lookup yields CDR1 SQVTM and CDR2 ANQGSEA. The CDR3 covers 11 residues. CDR3 protein: CSVKGAGVLFF. In DNA, the CDR3 is TGCAGCGTTAAGGGGGCAGGGGTGCTGTTTTTT.

This clonotype was seen only a few times. This CDR3 is CASSFGTGGSYEQYF. The CDR3 DNA sequence: TGCGCCAGCAGCTTCGGGACAGGGGGCTCCTACGAGCAGTACTTC. J is TRBJ2-7 and V is TRBV5-1; TRBD1 matches at 11 bases. This CDR3 has 15 amino acids. J lost 0 bases, V lost 2 bases, and 1 base had no gene match. Germline loops: CDR1 SGHRS, CDR2 YFSETQ.

V is TRBV2 and J is TRBJ1-2; D gene ambiguous. The CDR3 has 15 amino acids. Germline V CDR1 and CDR2: SNHLY, FYNNEI. V was cut by 2 bases and J by 4 bases, with 14 bases left in between. DNA of the CDR3: TGTGCCAGCAGTGAACGGCAGACCAAAAGCTATGGCTACACCTTC. This encodes CASSERQTKSYGYTF.

The sample holds a few counts of this clonotype. This chain uses TRBV4-1 with TRBJ2-2, with a tentative D call TRBD2 (7 bases). The CDR3 extends over 17 amino acids. V lost 1 base and J 4 bases, leaving 16 bases between the germline ends. CDR1 is MGHRA, CDR2 YSYEKL, per germline. The CDR3 loop is CASSQVGRGATTGELFF. CDR3 sequence (DNA): TGCGCCAGCAGCCAAGTGGGTCGGGGGGCTACCACCGGGGAGCTGTTTTTT.

This clonotype was counted between two and nine times. The CDR3 nucleotides read TGTGCCAGCAGCCAAGATAGTGCAGGGTACAATGAGCAGTTCTTC. As protein: CASSQDSAGYNEQFF. This rearrangement joins TRBV3-1 to TRBJ2-1, with a weak D call TRBD1 (5 bases). The CDR3 sequence is 15 residues long. The germline V gene encodes CDR1 LGHDT and CDR2 YNNKEL (reference sequence). Trimming took off 0 bases at V and 4 bases at J, with 10 bases between the two ends.

This clonotype was detected many times. The chain carries TRBV5-4 and TRBJ2-7; D possibly corresponds to TRBD1 (6 bases). The CDR3 covers 14 residues. Per germline, CDR1 SGHNT and CDR2 YYREEE (reference sequence). Trimming shortened V by 3 bases and J by 3 bases, and 13 bases separated the two germline ends. The CDR3 reads CASSSSGTNYEQYF. The CDR3 coding sequence is TGTGCCAGCAGCTCGTCCGGGACAAACTACGAGCAGTACTTC.

This clonotype was counted between two and nine times. The gene calls are TRBV18 and TRBJ2-1; D not resolved. The CDR3 is 12 amino acids. Trimming removed 0 bases at V and 9 bases at J, with 6 bases between. The germline gives CDR1 KGHSH, CDR2 LQKENI. As DNA, the CDR3 is TGTGCCAGCTCACCACCAGTCGTTGAGCAGTTCTTC. Encoded protein: CASSPPVVEQFF.

This rearrangement joins TRBV11-2 to TRBJ2-7; 9 bases fit TRBD1. This CDR3 is built from 15 residues. J lost 3 bases, V lost 2 bases, and 5 bases had no gene match. The germline V gene has CDR1 SGHAT and CDR2 FQNNGV. CDR3 coding DNA: TGTGCCAGCAGCTTATCCGGGACAGGGAACTACGAGCAGTACTTC. It specifies CASSLSGTGNYEQYF.

This sequence joins TRBV12-3 or TRBV12-4 and TRBJ2-5, with 11 bases that match TRBD2. This CDR3 contains 20 residues. The junction had 14 bases not matched to a gene; V was cut back by 2 bases and J by 0 bases. DNA for the CDR3: TGTGCCAGCAGTTTATTTAGCGGGAGGGCCGGAAGCCGCTACCAAGAGACCCAGTACTTC. Amino acids: CASSLFSGRAGSRYQETQYF.

This chain joins TRBV7-9 and TRBJ2-2; D unresolved. CDR1 and CDR2 from the germline V gene are SEHNR and FQNEAQ (reference sequence). This CDR3 region has 13 residues. V was pared by 1 base and J by 8 bases, with 8 bases between. CDR3 loop: CASSLERLGELFF. Written as DNA, the CDR3 is TGTGCCAGCAGCTTAGAACGACTTGGGGAGCTGTTTTTT.

This clonotype was seen many times. The rearrangement links TRBV7-8 to TRBJ2-5; D is perhaps TRBD1 or TRBD2 (7 bases each). The germline gives CDR1 SGHVS, CDR2 FQNEAQ. V lost 0 bases, J lost 0 bases, and 11 bases lay in between. CDR3 length: 16 amino acids. This CDR3 reads CASSLAQGGYQETQYF. CDR3 sequence (DNA): TGTGCCAGCAGCTTAGCTCAGGGGGGGTACCAAGAGACCCAGTACTTC.

The sample holds many counts of this clonotype. The chain employs TRBV12-3 or TRBV12-4 and TRBJ2-7; 14 bases are a match to TRBD2. The CDR3 loop spans 15 amino acids. V was clipped by 3 bases and J by 9 bases; unmatched bases: 7. DNA of the CDR3: TGTGCCAGCAGTTTCGGACTAGCGGGAGGCTTAAGGCAGTACTTC. Protein sequence: CASSFGLAGGLRQYF.

The rearrangement links TRBV20-1 to TRBJ2-7; the D is unclear. The CDR3 totals 13 residues. V dropped 3 bases and J dropped 1 base, with 10 bases sitting between them. Per the germline V gene, CDR1 is DFQATT and CDR2 is SNEGSKA (reference sequence). CDR3 in DNA: TGCAGTGCTAGCGGTGTCAGGTCCTACGAGCAGTACTTC. Residues: CSASGVRSYEQYF.

This clonotype was counted ten times or more. The gene calls are TRBV28 and TRBJ2-3; D may match TRBD1 or TRBD2 (5 bases each). The ends were cut back, 3 bases at V and 4 bases at J, with 17 bases in the middle. The CDR3 is 16 amino acids. Germline V lookup: CDR1 MDHEN, CDR2 SYDVKM. The CDR3 coding sequence is TGTGCCAGCAGTTTGTTACAGGTGTTTAGCGCAGATACGCAGTATTTT. Its protein is CASSLLQVFSADTQYF.

This clonotype was recorded many times. The chain employs TRBV12-3 or TRBV12-4 and TRBJ1-2; D is perhaps TRBD1 (6 bases). This CDR3 region has 13 residues. V lost 7 bases and J 5 bases, leaving 14 bases between the germline ends. The DNA for the CDR3 is TGTGCCAGCACGTTCAGGGGCGAGTATGGCTACACCTTC. This encodes CASTFRGEYGYTF.

This clonotype was picked up a small number of times. The rearrangement links TRBV10-3 to TRBJ1-1; tentatively, D is TRBD1 (5 bases). CDR3 size: 11 residues. V was clipped by 8 bases and J by 3 bases, with 7 bases between them. Germline CDR1 is ENHRY and CDR2 is SYGVKD. CDR3 nucleotide sequence: TGTGCCATCCAGGGCCACACTGAAGCTTTCTTT. Protein product: CAIQGHTEAFF.

This clonotype has only a few counts. V gene TRBV12-3 or TRBV12-4 combines with J gene TRBJ2-5; TRBD2 aligns across 13 bases. CDR3 size: 15 residues. The ends lost 5 bases at V and 4 bases at J; junction bases unmatched: 4. CDR3 residues: CASSLGLAGIETQYF. The CDR3 nucleotides are TGTGCCAGCAGTCTGGGACTAGCGGGGATAGAGACCCAGTACTTC.

The chain combines TRBV19 with TRBJ1-5, with D possibly being TRBD1 (5 bases). Trimming took off 3 bases at V and 2 bases at J, with 11 bases between the two ends. The CDR3 length is 15 residues. Germline assignment: CDR1 LNHDA and CDR2 SQIVND (reference sequence). Written as DNA, the CDR3 is TGTGCCAGTAGTATCAGGGCTGTAGGCAATCAGCCCCAGCATTTT. As protein: CASSIRAVGNQPQHF.